The 8 T cell receptor beta chains below were found in one sample sequenced in a study of blood T cell repertoires in COVID-19. Only in-frame clones appear in the TCRdb table, and some are missing; sequencing was by immunoSEQ multiplex PCR. Of under 250,000 clones in the sample, approximately 83% are singletons; the top ten hold nearly 5%. The sample comprised PBMCs or T cells enriched from blood (not recorded which). These receptors all stem from a woman in her forties or fifties who had been exposed to COVID-19.

This sequence joins TRBV11-2 and TRBJ2-6, with a possible D match to TRBD1 (5 bases). The V end lost 6 bases, the J end lost 4 bases, and 16 bases lay between the germline ends. Germline V CDR1 and CDR2: SGHAT, FQNNGV. The CDR3 sequence is 16 residues long. The CDR3: CASRPDNGEGANVLTF. The CDR3 region has the DNA TGTGCCAGCAGGCCGGACAACGGTGAGGGGGCCAACGTCCTGACTTTC. Full variable domain (missing parts from reference TRBV11-2 and TRBJ2-6): EAGVAQSPRYKIIEKRQSVAFWCNPISGHATLYWYQQILGQGPKLLIQFQNNGVVDDSQLPKDRFSAERLKGVDSTLKIQPAKLEDSAVYLCASRPDNGEGANVLTFGAGSRLTVL.

The chain is built from TRBV27 and TRBJ1-1; TRBD1 might be the D (5 bases). The CDR3 totals 14 residues. Per the germline V gene, CDR1 is MNHEY and CDR2 is SMNVEV (reference sequence). The V end lost 0 bases, the J end lost 4 bases, and 9 bases lay between the germline ends. The CDR3 sequence is CASSLSGRGTEAFF. The DNA for the CDR3 is TGTGCCAGCAGTTTATCGGGGCGCGGCACTGAAGCTTTCTTT.

V usage is TRBV5-6 and J usage is TRBJ1-2; TRBD1 might be the D (6 bases). Germline assignment: CDR1 SGHDT and CDR2 YYEEEE. The CDR3 spans 14 residues. V was pared by 4 bases and J by 2 bases, with 12 bases between. The CDR3 bases are TGTGCCAGCAGCCGTACAGGGTACAACTATGGCTACACCTTC. It encodes CASSRTGYNYGYTF. Full variable domain (missing parts from reference TRBV5-6 and TRBJ1-2): DAGVTQSPTHLIKTRGQQVTLRCSPKSGHDTVSWYQQALGQGPQFIFQYYEEEERQRGNFPDRFSGHQFPNYSSELNVNALLLGDSALYLCASSRTGYNYGYTFGSGTRLTVV.

This clone was observed a few times. The chain joins TRBV9 to TRBJ2-2, with 9 positions matching TRBD1. Germline V CDR1 and CDR2: SGDLS, YYNGEE. J was trimmed by 6 bases and V by 0 bases; bases with no gene match: 6. The length of the CDR3 is 16 residues. CDR3 residues: CASSVETGGRPGELFF. CDR3 bases: TGTGCCAGCAGCGTAGAAACAGGGGGCCGGCCCGGGGAGCTGTTTTTT.

This clone turned up a few times. Other nucleotide sequences from this sample produce the same CDR3. The chain joins TRBV2 to TRBJ2-7; 7 nucleotides line up with TRBD2. The CDR3 length is 13 residues. The V and J ends lost 5 bases and 4 bases, in that order; junction bases with no gene match: 5. Germline CDR1 SNHLY, CDR2 FYNNEI. The CDR3 protein is CASSRTSPYEQYF. The CDR3 DNA reads TGTGCCAGCAGTCGGACTAGTCCTTACGAGCAGTACTTC.

The chain carries TRBV18 and TRBJ2-2; 8 bases agree with TRBD2. The CDR3 runs to 16 residues. Germline-derived CDR1 and CDR2 are KGHSH and LQKENI. V lost 2 bases, J lost 7 bases, and 9 bases stayed unmatched. CDR3 sequence reads: CASSPTQRGTGGELFF. The CDR3 DNA is TGTGCCAGCTCACCAACGCAGCGGGGGACGGGCGGGGAGCTGTTTTTT.

The chain employs TRBV6-5 and TRBJ1-2, with TRBD1 identical over 12 bases. CDR1 is MNHEY and CDR2 is SVGAGI in the germline V gene. V lost 6 bases, J lost 7 bases, and 3 bases stayed unmatched. The CDR3 is 13 amino acids. CDR3 protein: CASSGTGGVGYTF. DNA for the CDR3: TGTGCCAGCAGCGGGACAGGGGGCGTTGGCTACACCTTC.

A few counts support this clone. Given the absence of the conserved phenylalanine or tryptophan at the CDR3 end, a read error is likely. No DNA is shown, since the ends of the CDR3 on it are uncertain; the CDR3 is the one TCRdb lists. The gene calls are TRBV6-5 and TRBJ1-2. Per germline, CDR1 MNHEY and CDR2 SVGAGI. The length of the CDR3 is 14 amino acids, counting both ends. The CDR3 spells CASSPLLPSGVRRL.